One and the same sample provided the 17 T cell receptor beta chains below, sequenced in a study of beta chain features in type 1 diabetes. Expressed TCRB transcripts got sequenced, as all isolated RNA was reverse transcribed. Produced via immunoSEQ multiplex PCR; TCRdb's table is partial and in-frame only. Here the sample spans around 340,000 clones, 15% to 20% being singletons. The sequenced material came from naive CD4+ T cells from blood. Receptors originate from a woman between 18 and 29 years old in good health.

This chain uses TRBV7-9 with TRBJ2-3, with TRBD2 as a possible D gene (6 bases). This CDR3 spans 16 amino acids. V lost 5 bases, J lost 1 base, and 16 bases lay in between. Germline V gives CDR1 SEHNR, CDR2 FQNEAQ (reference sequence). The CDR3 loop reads CASSPASAAGTDTQYF. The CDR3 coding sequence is TGTGCCAGCAGCCCCGCTAGCGCGGCCGGCACAGATACGCAGTATTTT.

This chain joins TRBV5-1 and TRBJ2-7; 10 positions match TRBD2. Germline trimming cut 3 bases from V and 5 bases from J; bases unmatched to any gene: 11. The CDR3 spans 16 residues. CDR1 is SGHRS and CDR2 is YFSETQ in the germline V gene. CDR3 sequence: CASSSSGRAISDEQYF. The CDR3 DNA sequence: TGCGCCAGCAGCTCAAGCGGGAGGGCCATAAGCGACGAGCAGTACTTC.

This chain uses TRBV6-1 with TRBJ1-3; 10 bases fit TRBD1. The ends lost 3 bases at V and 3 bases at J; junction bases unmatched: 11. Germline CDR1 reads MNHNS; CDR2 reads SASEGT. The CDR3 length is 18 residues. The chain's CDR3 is CASSERRTGGKNGNTIYF. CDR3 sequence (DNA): TGTGCCAGCAGTGAGAGGAGGACAGGGGGGAAGAATGGAAACACCATATATTTT.

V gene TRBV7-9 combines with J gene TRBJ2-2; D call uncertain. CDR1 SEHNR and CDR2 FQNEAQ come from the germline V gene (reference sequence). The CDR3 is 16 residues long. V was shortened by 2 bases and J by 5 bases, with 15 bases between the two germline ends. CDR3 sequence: CASSLLADQRTGELFF. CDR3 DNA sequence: TGTGCCAGCAGCTTATTGGCGGATCAAAGGACCGGGGAGCTGTTTTTT.

The CDR3 nucleotides are TGTGCCTGGAGTGGACAGGGTCCCTACGAGCAGTACTTC. This encodes CAWSGQGPYEQYF. The gene calls are TRBV30 and TRBJ2-7; the match to TRBD1 covers 7 bases. CDR3 size: 13 residues. After removal of 1 base from V and 2 bases from J, the junction contained 2 bases not matched to a gene. In germline, CDR1 is GTSNPN, CDR2 SVGIG (reference sequence). The full variable domain, its missing parts supplied by reference TRBV30 and TRBJ2-7, is SQTIHQWPATLVQPVGSPLSLECTVEGTSNPNLYWYRQAAGRGLQLLFYSVGIGQISSEVPQNLSASRPQDRQFILSSKKLLLSDSGFYLCAWSGQGPYEQYFGPGTRLTVT.

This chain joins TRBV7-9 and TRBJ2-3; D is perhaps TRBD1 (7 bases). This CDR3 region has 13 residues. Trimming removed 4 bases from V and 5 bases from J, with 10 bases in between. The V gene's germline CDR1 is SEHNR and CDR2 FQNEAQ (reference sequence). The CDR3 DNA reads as TGTGCCAGCAGCTCAGGGGGGAAAGATACGCAGTATTTT. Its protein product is CASSSGGKDTQYF.

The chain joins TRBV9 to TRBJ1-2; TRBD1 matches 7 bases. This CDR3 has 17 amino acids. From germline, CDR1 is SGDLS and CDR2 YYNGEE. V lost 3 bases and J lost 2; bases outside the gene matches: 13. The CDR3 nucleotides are TGTGCCAGCAGCGCCGAGTTGGGCAGGGGGTCGAACTATGGCTACACCTTC. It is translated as CASSAELGRGSNYGYTF.

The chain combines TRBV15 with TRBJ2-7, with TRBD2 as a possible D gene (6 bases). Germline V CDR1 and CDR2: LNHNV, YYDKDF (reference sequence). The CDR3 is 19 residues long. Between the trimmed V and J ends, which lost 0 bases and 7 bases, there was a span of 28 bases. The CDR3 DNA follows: TGTGCCACCAGCAGAGATAAAGGGGTTGGGGACTCCCCTCTGGAGGAGCAGTACTTC. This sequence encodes CATSRDKGVGDSPLEEQYF.

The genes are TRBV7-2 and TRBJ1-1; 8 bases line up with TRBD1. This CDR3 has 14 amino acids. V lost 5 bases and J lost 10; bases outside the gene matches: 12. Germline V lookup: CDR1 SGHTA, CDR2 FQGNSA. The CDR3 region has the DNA TGTGCCAGCAGCCCAGGACAGGGCCCTAATCGAGCTTTCTTT. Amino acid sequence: CASSPGQGPNRAFF.

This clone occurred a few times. CDR3 sequence reads: CASSYGTGAFQPQHF. The CDR3 coding sequence is TGTGCCAGCAGCTATGGGACAGGGGCATTTCAGCCCCAGCATTTT. V gene TRBV7-9 combines with J gene TRBJ1-5, with 10 bases lining up with TRBD1. Trimming at V came to 4 bases and at J to 6 bases, leaving 6 bases not matched to a gene. CDR1 is SEHNR, CDR2 FQNEAQ, per germline (reference sequence). This CDR3 is built from 15 residues.

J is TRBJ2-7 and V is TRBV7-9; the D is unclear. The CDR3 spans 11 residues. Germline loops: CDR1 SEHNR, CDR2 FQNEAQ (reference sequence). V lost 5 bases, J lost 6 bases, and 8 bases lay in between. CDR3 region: CASSLLSEQYF. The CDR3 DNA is TGTGCCAGCAGCCTCCTCTCCGAGCAGTACTTC.

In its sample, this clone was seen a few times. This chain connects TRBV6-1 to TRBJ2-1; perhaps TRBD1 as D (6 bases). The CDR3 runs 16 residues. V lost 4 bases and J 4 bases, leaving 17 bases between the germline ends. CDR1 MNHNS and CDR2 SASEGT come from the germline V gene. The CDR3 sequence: CASSGDTGSIYNEQFF. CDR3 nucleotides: TGTGCCAGCAGTGGAGACACAGGGTCTATTTACAATGAGCAGTTCTTC.

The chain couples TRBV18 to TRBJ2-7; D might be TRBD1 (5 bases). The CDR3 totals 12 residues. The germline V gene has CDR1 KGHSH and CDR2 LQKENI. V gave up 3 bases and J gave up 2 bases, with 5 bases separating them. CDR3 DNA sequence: TGTGCCAGCTCACCGGGGCCCTACGAGCAGTACTTC. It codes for CASSPGPYEQYF.

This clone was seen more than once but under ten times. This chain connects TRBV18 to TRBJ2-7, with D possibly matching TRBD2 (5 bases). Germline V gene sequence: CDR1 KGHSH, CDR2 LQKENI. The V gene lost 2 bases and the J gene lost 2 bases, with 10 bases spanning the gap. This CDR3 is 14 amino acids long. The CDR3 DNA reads TGTGCCAGCTCACCATCCAGCGGCACCTACGAGCAGTACTTC. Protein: CASSPSSGTYEQYF. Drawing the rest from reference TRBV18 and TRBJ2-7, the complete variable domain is NAGVMQNPRHLVRRRGQEARLRCSPMKGHSHVYWYRQLPEEGLKFMVYLQKENIIDESGMPKERFSAEFPKEGPSILRIQQVVRGDSAAYFCASSPSSGTYEQYFGPGTRLTVT.

This chain's CDR3 is CASSRLADTGELFF. CDR3 DNA sequence: TGTGCCAGCAGTAGACTAGCGGATACCGGGGAGCTGTTTTTT. This chain uses TRBV27 with TRBJ2-2; 9 bases agree with TRBD2. V shed 5 bases and J 5 bases; nucleotides not matched to a gene: 3. Germline V gene sequence: CDR1 MNHEY, CDR2 SMNVEV (reference sequence). CDR3 length equals 14 residues.

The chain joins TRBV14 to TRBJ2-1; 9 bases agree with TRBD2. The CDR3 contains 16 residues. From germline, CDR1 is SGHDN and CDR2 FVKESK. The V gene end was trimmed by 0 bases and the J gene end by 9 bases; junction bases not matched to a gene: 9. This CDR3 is CASSQDLAGGRSEQFF. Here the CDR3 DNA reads TGTGCCAGCAGCCAAGATCTGGCGGGGGGGCGTAGTGAGCAGTTCTTC.

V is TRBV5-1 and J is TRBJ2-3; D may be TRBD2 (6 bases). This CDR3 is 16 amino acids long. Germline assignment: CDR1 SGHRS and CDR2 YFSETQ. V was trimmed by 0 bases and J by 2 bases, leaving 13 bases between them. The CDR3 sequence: CASSLAPGVDTDTQYF. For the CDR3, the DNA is TGCGCCAGCAGCTTGGCCCCGGGAGTAGACACAGATACGCAGTATTTT.